The entry below gives a single TCR beta chain sequence along with its context. Produced via immunoSEQ multiplex PCR; TCRdb's table is partial and in-frame only. The sample consists of about 94,000 clones, under 95% of them appearing once. The CDR3 has 12 residues. Germline lookup yields CDR1 SGDLS and CDR2 YYNGEE. V was shortened by 0 bases and J by 6 bases, with 3 bases between the two germline ends. These data originate in a study of T cell changes during pregnancy in multiple sclerosis. Source: peripheral blood, taken after pregnancy. This TCR was sampled from a female donor with multiple sclerosis, enrolled in a pregnancy study. The V call is TRBV9, the J call TRBJ2-2; D unclear. In nucleotides, the CDR3 is TGTGCCAGCAGCGTAGCTCCCGGGGAGCTGTTTTTT. This codes for CASSVAPGELFF.